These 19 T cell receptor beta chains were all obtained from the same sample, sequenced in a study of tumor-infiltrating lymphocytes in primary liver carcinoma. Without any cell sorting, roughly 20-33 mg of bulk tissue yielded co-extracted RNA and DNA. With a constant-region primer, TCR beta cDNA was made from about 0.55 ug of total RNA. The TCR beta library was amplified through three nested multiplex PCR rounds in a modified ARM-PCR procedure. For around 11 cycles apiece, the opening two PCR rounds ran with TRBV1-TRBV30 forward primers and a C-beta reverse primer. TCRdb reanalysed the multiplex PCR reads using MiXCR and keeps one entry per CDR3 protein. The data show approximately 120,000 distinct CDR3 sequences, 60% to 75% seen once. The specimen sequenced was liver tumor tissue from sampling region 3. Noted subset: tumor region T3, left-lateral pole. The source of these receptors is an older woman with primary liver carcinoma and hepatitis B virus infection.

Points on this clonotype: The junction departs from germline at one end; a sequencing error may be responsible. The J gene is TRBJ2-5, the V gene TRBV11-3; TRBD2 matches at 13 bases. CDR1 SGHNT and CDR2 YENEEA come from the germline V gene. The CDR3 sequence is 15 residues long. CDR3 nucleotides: TGTGCCAGTAGCTACGGGACTAGCGGGGCAGAGACCCAGTACTTC. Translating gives CASSYGTSGAETQYF.

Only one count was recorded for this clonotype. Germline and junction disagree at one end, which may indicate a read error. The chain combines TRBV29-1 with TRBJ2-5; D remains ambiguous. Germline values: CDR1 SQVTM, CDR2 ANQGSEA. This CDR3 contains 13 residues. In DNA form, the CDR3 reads TGCAGCATCTTCAAATCGGGCTTGGAGATCCAGTACTTC. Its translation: CSIFKSGLEIQYF.

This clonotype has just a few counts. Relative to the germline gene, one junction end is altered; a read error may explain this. The CDR3 loop reads CASSSPGLAEDRYEQYF. CDR3 DNA sequence: TGTGCCAGTAGCTCACCGGGACTAGCGGAGGACCGATACGAGCAGTACTTC. The J gene is TRBJ2-7, the V gene TRBV11-3, with 11 bases that match TRBD2. This CDR3 comprises 17 residues. From germline, CDR1 is SGHNT and CDR2 YENEEA.

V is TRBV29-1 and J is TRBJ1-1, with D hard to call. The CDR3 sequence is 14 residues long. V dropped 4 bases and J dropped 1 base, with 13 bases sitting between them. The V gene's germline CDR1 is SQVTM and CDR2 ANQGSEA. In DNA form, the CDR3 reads TGCAGCGTTGGGGCTTACCCGAGGAACACTGAAGCTTTCTTT. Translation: CSVGAYPRNTEAFF.

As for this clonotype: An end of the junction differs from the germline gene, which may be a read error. The CDR3 loop reads CSAQYGQDTEAFF. The CDR3 bases are TGCAGCGCCCAGTATGGTCAGGACACTGAAGCATTCTTT. V is TRBV29-1 and J is TRBJ1-1; TRBD1 might be the D (5 bases). Germline V gene lookup returns CDR1 SQVTM and CDR2 ANQGSEA. This CDR3 spans 13 amino acids. The whole variable domain, remainder taken from reference TRBV29-1 and TRBJ1-1, is SAVISQKPSRDICQRGTSLTIQCQVDSQVTMMFWYRQQPGQSLTLIATANQGSEATYESGFVIDKFPISRPNLTFSTLTVSNMSPEDSSIYLCSAQYGQDTEAFFGQGTRLTVV.

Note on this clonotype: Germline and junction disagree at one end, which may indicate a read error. The CDR3 region has the DNA TGTGCCAGCAGTTCCGGAGCCGGGACATGGCCACTTGAAGCCTTCTTT. Its translation: CASSSGAGTWPLEAFF. This chain uses TRBV12-3 or TRBV12-4 with TRBJ1-1; TRBD1 might be the D (6 bases). This CDR3 has 16 amino acids.

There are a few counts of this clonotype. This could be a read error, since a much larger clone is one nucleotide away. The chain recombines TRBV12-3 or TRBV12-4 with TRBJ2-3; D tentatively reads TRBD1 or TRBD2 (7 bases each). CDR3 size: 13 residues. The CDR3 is CAGSQGGPDTQYF. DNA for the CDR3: TGTGCCGGCAGTCAGGGGGGGCCAGATACGCAGTATTTT.

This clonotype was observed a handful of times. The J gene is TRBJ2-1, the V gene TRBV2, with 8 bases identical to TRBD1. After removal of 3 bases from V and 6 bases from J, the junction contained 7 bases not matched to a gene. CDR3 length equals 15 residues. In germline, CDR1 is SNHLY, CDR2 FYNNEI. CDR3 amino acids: CASSERQGAVNEQFF. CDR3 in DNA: TGTGCCAGCAGTGAGCGGCAGGGGGCGGTCAATGAGCAGTTCTTC.

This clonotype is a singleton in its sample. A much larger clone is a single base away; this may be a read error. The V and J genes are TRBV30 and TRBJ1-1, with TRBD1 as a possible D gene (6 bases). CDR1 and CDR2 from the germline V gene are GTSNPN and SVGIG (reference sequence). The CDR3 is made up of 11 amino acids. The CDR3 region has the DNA TGTGCCTGGAGCAAAGGGGGAGGTACAGCCTTT. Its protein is CAWSKGGGTAF.

The DNA of the CDR3 is TGTGCCAGCAACCCACAGGGGAGCACTGAAGCTTTCTTT. Translation: CASNPQGSTEAFF. The genes are TRBV11-3 and TRBJ1-1; 7 nucleotides match TRBD1. V trimming: 7 bases; J trimming: 4 bases; junction bases outside the gene matches: 6. The CDR3 extends over 13 amino acids. The germline V gene encodes CDR1 SGHNT and CDR2 YENEEA.

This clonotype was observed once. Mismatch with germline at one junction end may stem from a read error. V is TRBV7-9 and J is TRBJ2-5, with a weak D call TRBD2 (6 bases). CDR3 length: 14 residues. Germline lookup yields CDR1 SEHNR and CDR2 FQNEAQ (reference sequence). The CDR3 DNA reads TGTGCCCGCAGCTCCGGGACTCAACAAGAGACCCAGTACTTC. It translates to CARSSGTQQETQYF.

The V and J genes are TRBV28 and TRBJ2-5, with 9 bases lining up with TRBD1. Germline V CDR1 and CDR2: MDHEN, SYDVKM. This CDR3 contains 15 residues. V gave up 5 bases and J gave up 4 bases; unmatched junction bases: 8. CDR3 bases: TGTGCCAGCAGTCCCTTGGGGACAGGGAGAGAGACCCAGTACTTC. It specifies CASSPLGTGRETQYF. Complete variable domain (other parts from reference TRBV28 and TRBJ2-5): DVKVTQSSRYLVKRTGEKVFLECVQDMDHENMFWYRQDPGLGLRLIYFSYDVKMKEKGDIPEGYSVSREKKERFSLILESASTNQTSMYLCASSPLGTGRETQYFGPGTRLLVL.

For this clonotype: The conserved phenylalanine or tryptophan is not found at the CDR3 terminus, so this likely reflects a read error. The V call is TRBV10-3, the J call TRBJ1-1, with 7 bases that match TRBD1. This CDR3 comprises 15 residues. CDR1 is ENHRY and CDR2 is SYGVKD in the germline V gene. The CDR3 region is CAVSESTGLDTDAFL. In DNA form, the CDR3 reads TGTGCCGTCAGTGAGTCGACAGGGTTGGACACTGATGCTTTCCTT.

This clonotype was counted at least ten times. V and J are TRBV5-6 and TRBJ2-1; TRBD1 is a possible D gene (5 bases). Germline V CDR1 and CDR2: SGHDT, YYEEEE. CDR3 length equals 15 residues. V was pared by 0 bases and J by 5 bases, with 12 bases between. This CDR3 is CASSLERGNDNEQFF. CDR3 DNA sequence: TGTGCCAGCAGCTTGGAAAGGGGAAATGACAATGAGCAGTTCTTC. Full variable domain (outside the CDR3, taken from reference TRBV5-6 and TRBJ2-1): DAGVTQSPTHLIKTRGQQVTLRCSPKSGHDTVSWYQQALGQGPQFIFQYYEEEERQRGNFPDRFSGHQFPNYSSELNVNALLLGDSALYLCASSLERGNDNEQFFGPGTRLTVL.

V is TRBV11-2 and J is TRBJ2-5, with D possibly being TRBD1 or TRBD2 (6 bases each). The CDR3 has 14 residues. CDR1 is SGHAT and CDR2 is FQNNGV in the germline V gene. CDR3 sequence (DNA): TGTGTCGGCCAGAGGAGGGGGGCAGCGGAGACCCAGTACTTC. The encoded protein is CVGQRRGAAETQYF.

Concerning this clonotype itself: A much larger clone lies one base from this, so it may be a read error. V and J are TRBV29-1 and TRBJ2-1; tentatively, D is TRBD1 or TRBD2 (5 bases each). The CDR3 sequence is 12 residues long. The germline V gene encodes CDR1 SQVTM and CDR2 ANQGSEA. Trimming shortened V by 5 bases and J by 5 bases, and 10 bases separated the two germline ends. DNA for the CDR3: TGCAGCGTTTTCGGGGCAAACAATGAGCAGTTCTTC. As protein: CSVFGANNEQFF.

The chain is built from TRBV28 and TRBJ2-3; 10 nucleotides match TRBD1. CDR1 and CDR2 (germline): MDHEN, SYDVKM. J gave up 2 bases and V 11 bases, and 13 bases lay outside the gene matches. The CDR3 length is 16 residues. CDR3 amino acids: CASHPGQGCDTDTQYF. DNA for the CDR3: TGTGCCTCGCACCCGGGACAGGGGTGTGACACAGATACGCAGTATTTT. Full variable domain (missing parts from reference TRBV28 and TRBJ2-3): DVKVTQSSRYLVKRTGEKVFLECVQDMDHENMFWYRQDPGLGLRLIYFSYDVKMKEKGDIPEGYSVSREKKERFSLILESASTNQTSMYLCASHPGQGCDTDTQYFGPGTRLTVL.

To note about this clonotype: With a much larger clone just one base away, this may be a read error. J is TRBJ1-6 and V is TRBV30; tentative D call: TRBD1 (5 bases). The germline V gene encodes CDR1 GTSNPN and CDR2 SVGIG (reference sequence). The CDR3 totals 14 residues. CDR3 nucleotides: TGTGCCTGGAATAAGGGGAACTATAATTCATCCCTCCACTTT. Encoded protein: CAWNKGNYNSSLHF.

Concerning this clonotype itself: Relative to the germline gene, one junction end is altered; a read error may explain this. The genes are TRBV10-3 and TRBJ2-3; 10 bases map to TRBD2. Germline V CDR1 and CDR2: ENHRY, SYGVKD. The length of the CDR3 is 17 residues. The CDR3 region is CAIRETGGLACTYTQYF. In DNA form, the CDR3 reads TGTGCCATCCGTGAAACAGGGGGACTAGCGTGTACATATACGCAGTATTTT.